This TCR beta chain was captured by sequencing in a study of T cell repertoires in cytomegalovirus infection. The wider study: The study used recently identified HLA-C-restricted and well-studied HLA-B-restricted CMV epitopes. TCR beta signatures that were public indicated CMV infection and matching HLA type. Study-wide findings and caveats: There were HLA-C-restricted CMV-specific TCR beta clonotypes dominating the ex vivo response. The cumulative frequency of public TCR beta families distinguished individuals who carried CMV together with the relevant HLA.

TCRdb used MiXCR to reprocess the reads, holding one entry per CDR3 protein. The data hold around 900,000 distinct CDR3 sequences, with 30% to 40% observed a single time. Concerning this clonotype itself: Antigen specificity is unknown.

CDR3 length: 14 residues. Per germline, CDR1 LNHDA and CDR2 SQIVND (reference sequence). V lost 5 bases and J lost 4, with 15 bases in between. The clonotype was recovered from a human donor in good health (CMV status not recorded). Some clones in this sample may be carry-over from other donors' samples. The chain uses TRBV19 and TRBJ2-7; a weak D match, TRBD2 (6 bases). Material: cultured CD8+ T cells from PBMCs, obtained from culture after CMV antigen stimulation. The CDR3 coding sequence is TGTGCCAGTAGTCTTCGGGACTCTTATTACGAGCAGTACTTC. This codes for CASSLRDSYYEQYF.